The clone carrying this T cell receptor beta chain was seen repeatedly, ten times or more. Its target is unknown. From the multiplex PCR reads, TCRdb called clonotypes with MiXCR, one entry per CDR3 protein. The profile shows 200,000 to 250,000 distinct CDR3 sequences, 32% of them singletons. These data originate in a study of breast tumors, draining lymph nodes, adjacent tissues. Points from the study as a whole: The lymph node origin of tumor T cells was framed as consistent with a hypothesis, not demonstrated. Tumor repertoires ranked between lymph nodes and nontumor tissue in diversity, with V and J gene preferences. Findings are consistent with lymph node origin and intratumoral expansion of most tumor T cells.

Axillary draining lymph nodes of breast cancer patients supplied the node samples. V was pared by 5 bases and J by 3 bases, with 14 bases between. Germline values: CDR1 MGHRA, CDR2 YSYEKL. The CDR3 sequence is 15 residues long. Material for sequencing was axillary lymph node tissue. The chain is built from TRBV4-1 and TRBJ1-5; possible D gene TRBD1, 5 bases. The receptor's source is a female donor with breast cancer. Some clones in this sample may be carry-over from other donors' samples. CDR3 in amino acids: CASSTTPGANQPQHF. The CDR3 DNA follows: TGCGCCAGCAGCACGACCCCCGGGGCCAATCAGCCCCAGCATTTT.